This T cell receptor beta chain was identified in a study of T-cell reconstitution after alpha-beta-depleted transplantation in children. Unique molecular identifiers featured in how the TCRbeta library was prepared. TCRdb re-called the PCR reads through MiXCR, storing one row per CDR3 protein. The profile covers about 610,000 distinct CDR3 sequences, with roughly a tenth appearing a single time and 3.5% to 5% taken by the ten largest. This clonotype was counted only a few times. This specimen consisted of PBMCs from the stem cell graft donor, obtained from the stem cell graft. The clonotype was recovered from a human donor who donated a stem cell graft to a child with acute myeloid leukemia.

CDR3 protein: CASRRAPETQYF. CDR3 coding DNA: TGTGCCAGCAGGCGAGCCCCAGAGACCCAGTACTTC. The chain couples TRBV5-6 to TRBJ2-5; the D is unclear. CDR3 length equals 12 residues. V lost 5 bases and J 4 bases, leaving 9 bases between the germline ends. The germline V gene has CDR1 SGHDT and CDR2 YYEEEE.